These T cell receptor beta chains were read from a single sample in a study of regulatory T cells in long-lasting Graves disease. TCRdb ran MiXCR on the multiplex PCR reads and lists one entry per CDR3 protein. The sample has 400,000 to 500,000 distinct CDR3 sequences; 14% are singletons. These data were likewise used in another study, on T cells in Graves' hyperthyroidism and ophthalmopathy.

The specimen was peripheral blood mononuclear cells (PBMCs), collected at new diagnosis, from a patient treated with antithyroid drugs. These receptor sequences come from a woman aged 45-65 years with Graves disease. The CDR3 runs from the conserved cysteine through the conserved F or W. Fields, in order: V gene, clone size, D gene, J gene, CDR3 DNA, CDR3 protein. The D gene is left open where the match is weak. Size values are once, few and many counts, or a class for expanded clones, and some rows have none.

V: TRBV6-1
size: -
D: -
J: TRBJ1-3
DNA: TGTGCCAGCACGGAGGTTGGAAACACCATATATTTT
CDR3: CASTEVGNTIYF

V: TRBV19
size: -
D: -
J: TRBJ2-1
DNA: TGTGCCAGTAGTATAAGTGGGGGTCCGGGGAATGAGCAGTTCTTC
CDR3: CASSISGGPGNEQFF

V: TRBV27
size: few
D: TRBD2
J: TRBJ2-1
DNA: TGTGCCAGCAGTTTATCAGGTCCGGGACTAGCATTTGAGCAGTTCTTC
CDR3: CASSLSGPGLAFEQFF

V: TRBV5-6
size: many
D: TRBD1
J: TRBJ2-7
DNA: TGTGCCAGCAGCCAAGAACCTCCCGGGACAGGGCGCGAGCAGTACTTC
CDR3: CASSQEPPGTGREQYF

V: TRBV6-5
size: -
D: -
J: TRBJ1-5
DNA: TGTGCCAGCAGTTACGGCCAGGACAATCAGCCCCAGCATTTT
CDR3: CASSYGQDNQPQHF

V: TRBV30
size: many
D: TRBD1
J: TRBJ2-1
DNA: TGTGCCAGCGACAGGGTTAACTACAATGAGCAGTTCTTC
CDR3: CASDRVNYNEQFF

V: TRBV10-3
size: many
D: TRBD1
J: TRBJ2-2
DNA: TGTGCCATCAGCCTACAGGGGGCTGGGACCGGGGAGCTGTTTTTT
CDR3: CAISLQGAGTGELFF

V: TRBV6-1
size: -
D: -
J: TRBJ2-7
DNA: TGTGCCAGCAGTCCCTATACATCCCTCTACGAGCAGTACTTC
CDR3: CASSPYTSLYEQYF

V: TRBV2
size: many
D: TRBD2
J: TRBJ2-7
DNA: TGTGCCAGCAGTGAACTAGCGGGACCCTCCTACGAGCAGTACTTC
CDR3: CASSELAGPSYEQYF

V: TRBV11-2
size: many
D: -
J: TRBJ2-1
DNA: TGTGCCAGCAGCTTTGGACAGTCCAGCTCCTACAATGAGCAGTTCTTC
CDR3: CASSFGQSSSYNEQFF

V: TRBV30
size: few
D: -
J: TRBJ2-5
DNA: TGTGCCTGGAGTGAGGGAATTCAAGAGACCCAGTACTTC
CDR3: CAWSEGIQETQYF

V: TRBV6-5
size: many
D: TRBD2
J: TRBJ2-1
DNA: TGTGCCAGCAGTTTGTCACTAGCGGGAGGGGACAATGAGCAGTTCTTC
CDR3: CASSLSLAGGDNEQFF

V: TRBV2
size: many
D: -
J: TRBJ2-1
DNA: TGTGCCAGCCGGCACTACAATGAGCAGTTCTTC
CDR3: CASRHYNEQFF

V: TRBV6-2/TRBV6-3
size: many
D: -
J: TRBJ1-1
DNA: TGTGCCAGCAGTTACCTAAAGTCACAGAATGAAGCTTTCTTT
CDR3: CASSYLKSQNEAFF

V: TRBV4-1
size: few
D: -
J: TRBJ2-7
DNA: TGCGCCAGCAGCCAAGTCGCTGTGGGGGTCGACGGGAGAACCTACGAGCAGTACTTC
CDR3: CASSQVAVGVDGRTYEQYF

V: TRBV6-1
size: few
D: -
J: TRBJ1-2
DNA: TGTGCCAGCTGCCAGCAGTTTTCGAACGGCTACACCTTC
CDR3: CASCQQFSNGYTF

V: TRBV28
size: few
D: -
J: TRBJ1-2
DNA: TGTGCCAGCAGTTTTCCCCCGGGGAAAACTAACTATGGCTACACCTTC
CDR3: CASSFPPGKTNYGYTF

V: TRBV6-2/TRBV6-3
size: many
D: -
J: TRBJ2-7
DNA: TGTGCCAGCAGTTATCGGACACTCTCCTACGAGCAGTACTTC
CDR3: CASSYRTLSYEQYF

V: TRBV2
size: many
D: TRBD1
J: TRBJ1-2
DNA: TGTGCCAGCAGACCCGGGACAGTGAGCTATGGCTACACCTTC
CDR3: CASRPGTVSYGYTF

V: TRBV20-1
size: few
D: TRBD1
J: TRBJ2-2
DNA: TGCAGTGCTAATGGGGACAGGGGGCAGAACACCGGGGAGCTGTTTTTT
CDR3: CSANGDRGQNTGELFF

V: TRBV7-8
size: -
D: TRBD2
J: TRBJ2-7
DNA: TGTGCCAGCAGCTTAGGGGGACTAGCGGGCTCCTACGAGCAGTACTTC
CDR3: CASSLGGLAGSYEQYF

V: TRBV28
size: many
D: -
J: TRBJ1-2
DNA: TGTGCCAGCAGTTCAACCTTAGCCTACGGCTACACCTTC
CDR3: CASSSTLAYGYTF

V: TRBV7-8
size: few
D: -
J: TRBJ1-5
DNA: TGTGCCGGCAGCCAGAGCCAGGATCAGCCCCAGCATTTT
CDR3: CAGSQSQDQPQHF

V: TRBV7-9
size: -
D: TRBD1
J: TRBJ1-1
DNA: TGTGCCAGCAGCCCTACCACAGGGGGCCCTGAAGCTTTCTTT
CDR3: CASSPTTGGPEAFF

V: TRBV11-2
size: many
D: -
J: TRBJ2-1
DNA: TGTGCCAGCAGCTCCCGCAAGTCTGGACAGTACAATGAGCAGTTCTTC
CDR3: CASSSRKSGQYNEQFF

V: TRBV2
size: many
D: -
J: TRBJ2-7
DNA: TGTGCCAGCAGTGCCAGGAGCTCCTACGAGCAGTACTTC
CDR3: CASSARSSYEQYF